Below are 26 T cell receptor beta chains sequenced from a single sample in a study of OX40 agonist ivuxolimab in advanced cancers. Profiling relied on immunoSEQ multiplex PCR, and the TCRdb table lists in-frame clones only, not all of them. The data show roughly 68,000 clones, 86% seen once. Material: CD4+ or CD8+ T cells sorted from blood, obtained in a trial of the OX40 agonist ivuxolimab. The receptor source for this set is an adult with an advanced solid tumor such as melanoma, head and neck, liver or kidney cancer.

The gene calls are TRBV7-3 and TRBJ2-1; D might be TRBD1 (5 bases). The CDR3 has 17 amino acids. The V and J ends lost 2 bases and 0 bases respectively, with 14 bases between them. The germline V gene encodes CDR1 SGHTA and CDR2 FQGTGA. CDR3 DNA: TGTGCCAGCAGCTTACGCAGGGTGACGAGCTCCTACAATGAGCAGTTCTTC. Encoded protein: CASSLRRVTSSYNEQFF.

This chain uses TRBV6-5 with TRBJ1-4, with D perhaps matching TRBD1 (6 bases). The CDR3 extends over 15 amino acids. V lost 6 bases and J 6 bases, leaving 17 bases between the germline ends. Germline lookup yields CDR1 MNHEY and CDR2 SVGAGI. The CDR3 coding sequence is TGTGCCAGCAGAGCCCCGACAGGCGCCTATGAAAAACTGTTTTTT. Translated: CASRAPTGAYEKLFF.

The CDR3 loop is CASSLPGQGMNTEAFF. In DNA form, the CDR3 reads TGTGCCAGCAGCTTACCGGGACAGGGTATGAACACTGAAGCTTTCTTT. This chain connects TRBV7-2 to TRBJ1-1, with 9 bases that match TRBD1. Germline assignment: CDR1 SGHTA and CDR2 FQGNSA. There are 16 residues in the CDR3. V was clipped by 2 bases and J by 0 bases; unmatched bases: 4.

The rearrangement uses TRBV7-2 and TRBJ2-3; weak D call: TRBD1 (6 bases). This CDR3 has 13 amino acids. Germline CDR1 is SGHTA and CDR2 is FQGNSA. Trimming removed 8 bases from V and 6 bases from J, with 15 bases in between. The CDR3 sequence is CASGRQDPDTQYF. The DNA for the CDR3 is TGTGCCAGCGGCCGACAGGATCCCGATACGCAGTATTTT. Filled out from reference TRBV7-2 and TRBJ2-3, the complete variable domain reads GAGVSQSPSNKVTEKGKDVELRCDPISGHTALYWYRQSLGQGLEFLIYFQGNSAPDKSGLPSDRFSAERTGGSVSTLTIQRTQQEDSAVYLCASGRQDPDTQYFGPGTRLTVL.

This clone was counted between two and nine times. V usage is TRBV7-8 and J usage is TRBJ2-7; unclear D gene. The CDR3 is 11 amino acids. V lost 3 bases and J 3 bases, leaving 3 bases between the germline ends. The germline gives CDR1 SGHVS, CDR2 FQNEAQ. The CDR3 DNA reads TGTGCCAGCAGCTTCAGCTACGAGCAGTACTTC. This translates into CASSFSYEQYF. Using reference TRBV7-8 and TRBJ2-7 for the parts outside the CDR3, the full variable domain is GAGVSQSPRYKVAKRGQDVALRCDPISGHVSLFWYQQALGQGPEFLTYFQNEAQLDKSGLPSDRFFAERPEGSVSTLKIQRTQQEDSAVYLCASSFSYEQYFGPGTRLTVT.

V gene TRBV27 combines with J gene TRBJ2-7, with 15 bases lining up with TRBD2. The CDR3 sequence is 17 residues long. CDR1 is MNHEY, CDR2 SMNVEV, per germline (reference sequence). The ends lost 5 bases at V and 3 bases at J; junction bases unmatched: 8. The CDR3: CASSPGTSGGTYYEQYF. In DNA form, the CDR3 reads TGTGCCAGCAGTCCAGGGACTAGCGGGGGGACTTACTACGAGCAGTACTTC.

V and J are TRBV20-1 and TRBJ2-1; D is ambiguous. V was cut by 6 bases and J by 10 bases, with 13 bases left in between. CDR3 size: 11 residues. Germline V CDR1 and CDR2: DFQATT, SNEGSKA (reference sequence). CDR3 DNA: TGCAGTGCGACAACCGCATACGAGCAGTTCTTC. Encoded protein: CSATTAYEQFF.

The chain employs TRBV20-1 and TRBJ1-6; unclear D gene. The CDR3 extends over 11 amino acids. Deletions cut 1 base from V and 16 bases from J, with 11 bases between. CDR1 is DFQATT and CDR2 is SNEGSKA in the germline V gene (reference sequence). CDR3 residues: CSARAEGRLHF. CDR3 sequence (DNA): TGCAGTGCTAGAGCCGAGGGCCGACTCCACTTT.

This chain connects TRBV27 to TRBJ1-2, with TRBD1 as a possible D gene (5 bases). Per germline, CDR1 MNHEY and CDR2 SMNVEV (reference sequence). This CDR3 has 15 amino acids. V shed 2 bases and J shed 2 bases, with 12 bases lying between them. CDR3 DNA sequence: TGTGCCAGCAGTTTACTTGGGACTGGAAACTATGGCTACACCTTC. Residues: CASSLLGTGNYGYTF.

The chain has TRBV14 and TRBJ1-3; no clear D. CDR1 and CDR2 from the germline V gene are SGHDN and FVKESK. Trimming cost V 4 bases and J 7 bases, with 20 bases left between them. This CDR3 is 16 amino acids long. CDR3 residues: CASSLTRPGDGNTIYF. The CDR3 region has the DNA TGTGCCAGCAGCCTCACCAGACCCGGGGATGGGAACACCATATATTTT.

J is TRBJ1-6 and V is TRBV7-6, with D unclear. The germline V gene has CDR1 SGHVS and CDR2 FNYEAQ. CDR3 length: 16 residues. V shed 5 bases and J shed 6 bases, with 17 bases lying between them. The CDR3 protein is CASSPKVLGLNSPLHF. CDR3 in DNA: TGTGCCAGCAGCCCCAAGGTTTTAGGACTTAATTCACCCCTCCACTTT.

CDR3 nucleotide sequence: TGTGCCAGCAGCTTGACCCCGACAGGTGGGGCTTCACCCCTCCACTTT. Its translation is CASSLTPTGGASPLHF. The chain couples TRBV9 to TRBJ1-6; D is possibly TRBD1 (6 bases). The CDR3 spans 16 residues. In germline, CDR1 is SGDLS, CDR2 YYNGEE. The V gene lost 4 bases and the J gene lost 9 bases, with 20 bases spanning the gap.

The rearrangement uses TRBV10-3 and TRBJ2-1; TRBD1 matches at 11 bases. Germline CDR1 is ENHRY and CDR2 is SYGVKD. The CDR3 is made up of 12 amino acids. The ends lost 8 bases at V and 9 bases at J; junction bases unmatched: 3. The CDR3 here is CAIGQGAGEQFF. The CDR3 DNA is TGTGCCATCGGACAGGGGGCCGGTGAGCAGTTCTTC.

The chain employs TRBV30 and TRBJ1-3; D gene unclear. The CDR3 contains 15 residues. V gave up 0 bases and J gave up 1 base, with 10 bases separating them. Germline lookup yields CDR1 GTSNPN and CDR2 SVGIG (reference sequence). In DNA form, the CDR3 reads TGTGCCTGGAGTGTACGACGGCAATCTGGAAACACCATATATTTT. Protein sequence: CAWSVRRQSGNTIYF.

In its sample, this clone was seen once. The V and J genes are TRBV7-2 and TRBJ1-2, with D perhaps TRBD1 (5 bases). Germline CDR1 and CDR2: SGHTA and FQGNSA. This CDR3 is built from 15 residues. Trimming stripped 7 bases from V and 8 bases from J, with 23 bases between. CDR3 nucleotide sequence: TGTGCCAGCATAGGGGTGGGGTTTCCCGCTCGCGGCTACACCTTC. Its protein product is CASIGVGFPARGYTF.

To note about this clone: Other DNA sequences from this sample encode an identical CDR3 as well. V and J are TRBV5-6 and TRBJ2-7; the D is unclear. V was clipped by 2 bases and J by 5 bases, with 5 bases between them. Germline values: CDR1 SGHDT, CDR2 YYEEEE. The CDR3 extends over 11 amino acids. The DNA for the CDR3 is TGTGCCAGCAGCTTTTCGAACGAGCAGTACTTC. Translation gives CASSFSNEQYF.

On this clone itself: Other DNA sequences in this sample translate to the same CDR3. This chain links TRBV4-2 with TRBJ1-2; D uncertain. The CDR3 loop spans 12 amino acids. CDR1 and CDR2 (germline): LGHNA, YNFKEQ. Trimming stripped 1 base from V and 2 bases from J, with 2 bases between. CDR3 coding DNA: TGTGCCAGCAGCCAAGTAAACTATGGCTACACCTTC. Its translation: CASSQVNYGYTF.

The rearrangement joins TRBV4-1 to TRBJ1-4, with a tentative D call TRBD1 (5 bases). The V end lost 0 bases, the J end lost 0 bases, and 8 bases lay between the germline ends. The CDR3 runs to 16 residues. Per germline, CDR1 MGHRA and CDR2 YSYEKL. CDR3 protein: CASSQDGAATNEKLFF. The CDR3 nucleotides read TGCGCCAGCAGCCAAGATGGGGCAGCAACTAATGAAAAACTGTTTTTT.

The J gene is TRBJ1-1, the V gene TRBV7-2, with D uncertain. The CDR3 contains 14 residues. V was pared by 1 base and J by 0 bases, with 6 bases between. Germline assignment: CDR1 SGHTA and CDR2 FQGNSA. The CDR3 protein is CASSLGHMNTEAFF. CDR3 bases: TGTGCCAGCAGCTTAGGACACATGAACACTGAAGCTTTCTTT.

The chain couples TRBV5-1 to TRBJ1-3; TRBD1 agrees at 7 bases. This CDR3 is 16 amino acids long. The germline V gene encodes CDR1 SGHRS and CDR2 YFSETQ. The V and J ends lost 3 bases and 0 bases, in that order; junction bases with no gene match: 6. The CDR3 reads CASSSGNRGSGNTIYF. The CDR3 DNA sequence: TGCGCCAGCAGCTCGGGTAACAGGGGCTCTGGAAACACCATATATTTT.

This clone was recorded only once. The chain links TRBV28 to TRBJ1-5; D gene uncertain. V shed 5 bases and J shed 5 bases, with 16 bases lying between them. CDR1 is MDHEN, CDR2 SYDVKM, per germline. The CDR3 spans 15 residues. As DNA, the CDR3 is TGTGCCAGCAGTGCCGGGTCCTTTGGGTATCAGCCCCAGCATTTT. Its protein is CASSAGSFGYQPQHF.

DNA for the CDR3: TGTGCCAGCAGCTTGGGGCTGCGAAACTATGGCTACACCTTC. Translation: CASSLGLRNYGYTF. The chain employs TRBV11-2 and TRBJ1-2, with D possibly matching TRBD1 (5 bases). V was clipped by 3 bases and J by 2 bases, with 10 bases between them. CDR1 is SGHAT and CDR2 is FQNNGV in the germline V gene. This CDR3 contains 14 residues.

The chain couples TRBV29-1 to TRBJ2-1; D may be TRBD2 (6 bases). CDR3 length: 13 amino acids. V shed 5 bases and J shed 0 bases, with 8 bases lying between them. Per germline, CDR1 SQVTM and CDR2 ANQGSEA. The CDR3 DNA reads TGCAGCGTTCGGGGGAGCTCCTACAATGAGCAGTTCTTC. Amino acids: CSVRGSSYNEQFF.

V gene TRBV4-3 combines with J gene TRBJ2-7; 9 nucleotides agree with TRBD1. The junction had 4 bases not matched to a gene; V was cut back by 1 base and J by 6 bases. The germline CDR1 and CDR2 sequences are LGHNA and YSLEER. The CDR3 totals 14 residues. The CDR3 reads CASSQGTGGREQYF. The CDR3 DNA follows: TGCGCCAGCAGCCAAGGTACAGGGGGCCGCGAGCAGTACTTC.

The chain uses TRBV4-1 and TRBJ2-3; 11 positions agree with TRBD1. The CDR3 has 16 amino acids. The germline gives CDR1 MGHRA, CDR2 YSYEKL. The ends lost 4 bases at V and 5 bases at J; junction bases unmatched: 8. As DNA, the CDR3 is TGCGCCAGCAGCCCCTCAGGACAGGGGGCCGGAGATACGCAGTATTTT. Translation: CASSPSGQGAGDTQYF.

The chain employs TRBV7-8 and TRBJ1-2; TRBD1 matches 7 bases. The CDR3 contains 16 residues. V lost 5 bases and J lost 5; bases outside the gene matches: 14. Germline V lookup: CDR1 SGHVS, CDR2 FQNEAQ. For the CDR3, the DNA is TGTGCCAGCAGCCTGGGACAGCCAGCCCTCGGGTATGGCTACACCTTC. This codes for CASSLGQPALGYGYTF. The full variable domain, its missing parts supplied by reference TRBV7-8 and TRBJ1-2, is GAGVSQSPRYKVAKRGQDVALRCDPISGHVSLFWYQQALGQGPEFLTYFQNEAQLDKSGLPSDRFFAERPEGSVSTLKIQRTQQEDSAVYLCASSLGQPALGYGYTFGSGTRLTVV.